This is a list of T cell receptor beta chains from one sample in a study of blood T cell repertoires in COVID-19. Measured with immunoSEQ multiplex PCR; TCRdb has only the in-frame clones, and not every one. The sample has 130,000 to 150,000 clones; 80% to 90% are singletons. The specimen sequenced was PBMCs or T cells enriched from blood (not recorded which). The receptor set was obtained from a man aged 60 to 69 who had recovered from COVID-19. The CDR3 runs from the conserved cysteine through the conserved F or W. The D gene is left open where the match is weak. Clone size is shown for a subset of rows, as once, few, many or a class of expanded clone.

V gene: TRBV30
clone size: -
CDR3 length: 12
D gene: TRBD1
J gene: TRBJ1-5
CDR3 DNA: TGTGCCACCGACAGGGACAATCAGCCCCAGCATTTT
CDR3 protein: CATDRDNQPQHF

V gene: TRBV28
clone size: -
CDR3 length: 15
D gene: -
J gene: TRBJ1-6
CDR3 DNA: TGTGCCAGCAGTTTCGGGAGCTCCTATAATTCACCCCTCCACTTT
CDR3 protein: CASSFGSSYNSPLHF

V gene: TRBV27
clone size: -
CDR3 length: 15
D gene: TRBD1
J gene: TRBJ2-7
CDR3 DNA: TGTGCCAGCAGTTTCTTGCCCACAGGGGCCAACGAGCAGTACTTC
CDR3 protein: CASSFLPTGANEQYF

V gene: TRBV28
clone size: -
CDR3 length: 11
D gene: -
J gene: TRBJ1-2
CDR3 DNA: TGTGCCAGCTCAACTAACTATGGCTACACCTTC
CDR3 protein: CASSTNYGYTF

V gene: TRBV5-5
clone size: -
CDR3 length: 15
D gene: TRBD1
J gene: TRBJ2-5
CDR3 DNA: TGTGCCAGCAGCCCGGACAGGGCTTTAGGAGAGACCCAGTACTTC
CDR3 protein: CASSPDRALGETQYF

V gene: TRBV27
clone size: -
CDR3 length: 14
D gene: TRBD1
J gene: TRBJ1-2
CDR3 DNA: TGTGCCAGCATGGGAGCAGGGGGCAACTATGGCTACACCTTC
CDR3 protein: CASMGAGGNYGYTF

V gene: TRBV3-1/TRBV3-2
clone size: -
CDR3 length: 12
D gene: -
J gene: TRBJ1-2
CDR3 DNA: TGTGCCAGCAGCCCAACAGTCGGTGGCTACACCTTC
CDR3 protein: CASSPTVGGYTF

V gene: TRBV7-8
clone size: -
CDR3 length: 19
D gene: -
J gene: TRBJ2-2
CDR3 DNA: TGTGCCAGCAGCCCGGACAGGGCCTTTCGCGGGAGAAGGACCGGGGAGCTGTTTTTT
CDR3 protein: CASSPDRAFRGRRTGELFF

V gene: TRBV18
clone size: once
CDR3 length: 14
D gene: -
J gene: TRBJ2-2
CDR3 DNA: TGTGCCAGCTCACCTCCAGGGTTCACCGGGGAGCTGTTTTTT
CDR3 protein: CASSPPGFTGELFF

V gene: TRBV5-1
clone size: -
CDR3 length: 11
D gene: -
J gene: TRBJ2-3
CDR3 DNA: TGCGCCAGCAGAACCGGGGTTACGCAGTATTTT
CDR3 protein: CASRTGVTQYF

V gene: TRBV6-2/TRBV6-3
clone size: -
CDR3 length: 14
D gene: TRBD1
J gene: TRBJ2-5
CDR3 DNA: TGTGCCAGCAGTTCACAGGGGGGACACTGGACCCAGTACTTC
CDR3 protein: CASSSQGGHWTQYF

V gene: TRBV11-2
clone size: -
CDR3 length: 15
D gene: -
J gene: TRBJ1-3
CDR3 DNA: TGTGCCAGCAGCCCTGCCCGACAGTCCGGAAACACCATATATTTT
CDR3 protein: CASSPARQSGNTIYF

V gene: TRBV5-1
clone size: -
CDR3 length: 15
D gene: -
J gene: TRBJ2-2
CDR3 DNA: TGCGCCAGCAGCTTGGGGAGAGCGAACACCGGGGAGCTGTTTTTT
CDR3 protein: CASSLGRANTGELFF

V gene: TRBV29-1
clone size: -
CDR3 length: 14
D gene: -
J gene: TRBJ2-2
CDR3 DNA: TGCAGCGTCTTATCCGGGGTAGCTACCGGGGAGCTGTTTTTT
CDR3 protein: CSVLSGVATGELFF

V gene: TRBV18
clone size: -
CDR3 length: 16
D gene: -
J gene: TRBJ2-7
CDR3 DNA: TGTGCCAGCTCACCACCGACGTCCCAACAGAACTACGAGCAGTACTTC
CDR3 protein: CASSPPTSQQNYEQYF

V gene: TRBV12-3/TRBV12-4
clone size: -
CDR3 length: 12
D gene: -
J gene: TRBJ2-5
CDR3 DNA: TGTGCCAGCAGCCGACAGAATCCACCCCAGTACTTC
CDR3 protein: CASSRQNPPQYF

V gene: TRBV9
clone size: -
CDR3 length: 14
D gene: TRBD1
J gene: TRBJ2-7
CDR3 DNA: TGTGCCAGCAGCGCGGGACAGAGGCCCTACGAGCAGTACTTC
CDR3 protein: CASSAGQRPYEQYF

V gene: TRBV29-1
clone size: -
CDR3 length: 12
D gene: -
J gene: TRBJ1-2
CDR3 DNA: TGCAGCGCGGCCGTGCGTAACTATGGCTACACCTTC
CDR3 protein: CSAAVRNYGYTF

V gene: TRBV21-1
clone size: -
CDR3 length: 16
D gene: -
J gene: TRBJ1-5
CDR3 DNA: TGTGCCAGCAGCCCACGGGGGGACAGGGTACCAGCGGCCCAGCATTTT
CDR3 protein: CASSPRGDRVPAAQHF

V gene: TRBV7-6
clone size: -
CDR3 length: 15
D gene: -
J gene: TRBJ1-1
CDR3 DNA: TGTGCCAGCAGCTTAGTTGAGGGTTTGAACACTGAAGCTTTCTTT
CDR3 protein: CASSLVEGLNTEAFF

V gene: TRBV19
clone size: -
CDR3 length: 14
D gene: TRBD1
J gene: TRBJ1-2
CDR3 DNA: TGTGCCAGTAGCGGGACAGGGTTTTCTTATGGCTACACCTTC
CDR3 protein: CASSGTGFSYGYTF

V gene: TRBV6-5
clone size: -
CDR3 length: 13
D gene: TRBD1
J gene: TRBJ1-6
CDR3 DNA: TGTGCCAGTCGGGACAGGGTTGATTCACCCCTCCACTTT
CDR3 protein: CASRDRVDSPLHF

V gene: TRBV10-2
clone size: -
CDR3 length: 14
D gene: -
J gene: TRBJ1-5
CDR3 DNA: TGCGCCAGCAGTGAGAGGGGTATTGGCCAGCCCCAGCATTTT
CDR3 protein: CASSERGIGQPQHF

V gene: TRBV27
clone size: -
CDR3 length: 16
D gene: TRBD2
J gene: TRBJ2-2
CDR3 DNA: TGTGCCAGCAGAAGGAGACTAGCGGGGATGGGGGTGGAGCTGTTTTTT
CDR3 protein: CASRRRLAGMGVELFF

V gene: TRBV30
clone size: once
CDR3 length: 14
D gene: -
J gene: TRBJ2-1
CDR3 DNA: TGTGCCTGGAGTGATCAAAACCACGGCAATGAGCAGTTCTTC
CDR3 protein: CAWSDQNHGNEQFF

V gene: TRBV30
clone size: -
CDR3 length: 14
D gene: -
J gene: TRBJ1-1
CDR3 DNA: TGTGCCTGGACGACCGGGACAATGAACACTGAAGCTTTCTTT
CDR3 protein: CAWTTGTMNTEAFF

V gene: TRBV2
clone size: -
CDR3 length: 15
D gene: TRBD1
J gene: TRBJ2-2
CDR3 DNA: TGTGCCAGCCGTCGACAGGGGGCGAACACCGGGGAGCTGTTTTTT
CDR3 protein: CASRRQGANTGELFF

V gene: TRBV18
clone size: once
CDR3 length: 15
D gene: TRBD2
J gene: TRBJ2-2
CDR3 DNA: TGTGCCAGCTCACCAGGCGGGGGGAACACCGGGGAGCTGTTTTTT
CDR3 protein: CASSPGGGNTGELFF

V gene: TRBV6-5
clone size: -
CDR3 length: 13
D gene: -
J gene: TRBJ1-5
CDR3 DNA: TGTGCCAGCACCCGGGAGGGGGACCAGCCCCAGCATTTT
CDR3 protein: CASTREGDQPQHF

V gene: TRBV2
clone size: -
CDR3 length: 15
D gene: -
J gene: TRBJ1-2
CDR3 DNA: TGTGCCAGCTATGGCGGCGGAGGGGCGAAAAACGGCTACACCTTC
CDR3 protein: CASYGGGGAKNGYTF

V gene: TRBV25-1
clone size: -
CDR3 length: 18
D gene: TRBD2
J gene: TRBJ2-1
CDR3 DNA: TGTGCCAGCAGTGAATTGGGGGCGGGTAGCGGGAGTGTCAATGAGCAGTTCTTC
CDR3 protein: CASSELGAGSGSVNEQFF

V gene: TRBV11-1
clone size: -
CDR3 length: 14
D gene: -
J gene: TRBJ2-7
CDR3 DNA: TGTGCCAGCAGCTTAGACCTTGGCCGCTACGAGCAGTACTTC
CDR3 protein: CASSLDLGRYEQYF

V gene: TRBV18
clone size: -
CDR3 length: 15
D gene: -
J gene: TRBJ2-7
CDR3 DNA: TGTGCCAGCTCAGATACCCGGTACAGGACCTACGAGCAGTACTTC
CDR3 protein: CASSDTRYRTYEQYF

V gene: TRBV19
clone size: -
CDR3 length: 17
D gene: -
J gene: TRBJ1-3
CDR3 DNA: TGTGCCAGTAGTAAATGGACACCGATTTTAGCCGGAAACACCATATATTTT
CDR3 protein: CASSKWTPILAGNTIYF

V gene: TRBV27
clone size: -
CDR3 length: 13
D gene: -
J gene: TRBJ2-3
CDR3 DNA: TGTGCCAGCAACCGGCGCGGAGCGCATACGCAGTATTTT
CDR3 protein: CASNRRGAHTQYF

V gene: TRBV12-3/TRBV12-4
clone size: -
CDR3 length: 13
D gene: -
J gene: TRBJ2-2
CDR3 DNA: TGTGCCAGCAGATTCAAGAACACCGGGGAGCTGTTTTTT
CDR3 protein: CASRFKNTGELFF

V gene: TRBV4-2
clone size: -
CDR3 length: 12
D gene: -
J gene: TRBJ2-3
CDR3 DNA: TGTGCCAGCAGCCAAGTTGCCAGGGAGCAGTATTTT
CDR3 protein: CASSQVAREQYF

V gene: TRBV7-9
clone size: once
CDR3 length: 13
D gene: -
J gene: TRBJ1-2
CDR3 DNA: TGTGCCAGCAGCTCTTGGGGGGACTATGGCTACACCTTC
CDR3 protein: CASSSWGDYGYTF

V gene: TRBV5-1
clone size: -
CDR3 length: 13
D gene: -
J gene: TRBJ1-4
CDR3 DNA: TGCGCCAGCAGCTTAGGGAAGGGGGAAAAACTGTTTTTT
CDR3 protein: CASSLGKGEKLFF

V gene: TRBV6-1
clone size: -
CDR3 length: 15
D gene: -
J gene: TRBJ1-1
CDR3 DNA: TGTGCCAGCAGTGATTGGGGCAGTGGAAACACTGAAGCTTTCTTT
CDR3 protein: CASSDWGSGNTEAFF

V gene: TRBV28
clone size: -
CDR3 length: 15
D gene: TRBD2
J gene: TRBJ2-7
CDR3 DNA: TGTGCCAGCAGTTTTCCGGGGGGGGTCTCCTACGAGCAGTACTTC
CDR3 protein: CASSFPGGVSYEQYF

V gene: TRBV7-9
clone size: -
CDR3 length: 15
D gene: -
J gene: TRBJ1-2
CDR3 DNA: TGTGCCAGCAGCCTACGGGGGGAAACCGCCTATGGCTACACCTTC
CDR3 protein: CASSLRGETAYGYTF

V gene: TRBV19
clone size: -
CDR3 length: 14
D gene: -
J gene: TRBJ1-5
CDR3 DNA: TGTGCCAGTCGCCTCCGGCGGGGGAATCAGCCCCAGCATTTT
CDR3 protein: CASRLRRGNQPQHF

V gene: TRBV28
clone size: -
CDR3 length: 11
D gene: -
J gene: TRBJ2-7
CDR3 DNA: TGTGCCAGCAGCCTAGGATCCGAGCAGTACTTC
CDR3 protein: CASSLGSEQYF

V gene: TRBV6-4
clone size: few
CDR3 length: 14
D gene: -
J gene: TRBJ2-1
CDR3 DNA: TGTGCCAGCAGTGAGCAGGGAGGCATCAATGAGCAGTTCTTC
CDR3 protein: CASSEQGGINEQFF

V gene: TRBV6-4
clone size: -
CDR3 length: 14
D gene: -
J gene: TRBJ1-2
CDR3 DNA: TGTGCCAGCAGTGACTCAATCGGGGGTGGTGGCTACACCTTC
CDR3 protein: CASSDSIGGGGYTF

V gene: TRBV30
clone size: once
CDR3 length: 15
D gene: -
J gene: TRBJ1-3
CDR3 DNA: TGTGCCTGGAGTAACCACGGACAACCTGGAAACACCATATATTTT
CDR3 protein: CAWSNHGQPGNTIYF

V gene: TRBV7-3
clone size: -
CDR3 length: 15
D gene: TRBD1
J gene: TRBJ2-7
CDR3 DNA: TGTGCCAGCAGCAAACAGGGGGCCACCACGGGCGAGCAGTACTTC
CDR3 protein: CASSKQGATTGEQYF